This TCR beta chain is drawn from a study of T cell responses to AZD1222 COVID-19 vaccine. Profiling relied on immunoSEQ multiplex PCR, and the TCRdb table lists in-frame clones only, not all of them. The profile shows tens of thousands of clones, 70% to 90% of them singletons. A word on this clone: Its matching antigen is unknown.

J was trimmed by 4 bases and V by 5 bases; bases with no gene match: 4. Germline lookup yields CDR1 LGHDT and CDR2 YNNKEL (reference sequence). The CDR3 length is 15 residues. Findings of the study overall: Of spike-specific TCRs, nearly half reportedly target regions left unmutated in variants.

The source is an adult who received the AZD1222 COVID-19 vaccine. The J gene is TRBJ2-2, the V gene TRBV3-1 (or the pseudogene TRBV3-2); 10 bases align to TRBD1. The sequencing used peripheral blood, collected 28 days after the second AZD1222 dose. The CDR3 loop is CASSRGQGFTGELFF. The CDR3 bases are TGTGCCAGCAGCAGGGGACAGGGGTTCACCGGGGAGCTGTTTTTT.